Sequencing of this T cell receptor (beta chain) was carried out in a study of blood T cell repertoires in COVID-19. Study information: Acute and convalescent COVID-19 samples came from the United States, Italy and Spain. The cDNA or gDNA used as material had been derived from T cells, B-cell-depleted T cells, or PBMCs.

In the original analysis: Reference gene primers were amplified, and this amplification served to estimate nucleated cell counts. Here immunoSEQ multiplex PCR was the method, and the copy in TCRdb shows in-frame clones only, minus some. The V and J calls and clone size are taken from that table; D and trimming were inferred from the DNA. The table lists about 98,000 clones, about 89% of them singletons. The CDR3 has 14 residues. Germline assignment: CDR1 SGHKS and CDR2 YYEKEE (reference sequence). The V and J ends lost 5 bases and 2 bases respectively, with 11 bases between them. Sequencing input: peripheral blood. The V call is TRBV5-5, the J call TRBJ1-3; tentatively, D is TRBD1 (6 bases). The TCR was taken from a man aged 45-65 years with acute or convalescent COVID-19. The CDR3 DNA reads TGTGCCAGCAGTTATAGGGGGACTGGAAACACCATATATTTT. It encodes CASSYRGTGNTIYF. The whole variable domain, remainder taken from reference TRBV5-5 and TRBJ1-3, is DAGVTQSPTHLIKTRGQQVTLRCSPISGHKSVSWYQQVLGQGPQFIFQYYEKEERGRGNFPDRFSARQFPNYSSELNVNALLLGDSALYLCASSYRGTGNTIYFGEGSWLTVV.